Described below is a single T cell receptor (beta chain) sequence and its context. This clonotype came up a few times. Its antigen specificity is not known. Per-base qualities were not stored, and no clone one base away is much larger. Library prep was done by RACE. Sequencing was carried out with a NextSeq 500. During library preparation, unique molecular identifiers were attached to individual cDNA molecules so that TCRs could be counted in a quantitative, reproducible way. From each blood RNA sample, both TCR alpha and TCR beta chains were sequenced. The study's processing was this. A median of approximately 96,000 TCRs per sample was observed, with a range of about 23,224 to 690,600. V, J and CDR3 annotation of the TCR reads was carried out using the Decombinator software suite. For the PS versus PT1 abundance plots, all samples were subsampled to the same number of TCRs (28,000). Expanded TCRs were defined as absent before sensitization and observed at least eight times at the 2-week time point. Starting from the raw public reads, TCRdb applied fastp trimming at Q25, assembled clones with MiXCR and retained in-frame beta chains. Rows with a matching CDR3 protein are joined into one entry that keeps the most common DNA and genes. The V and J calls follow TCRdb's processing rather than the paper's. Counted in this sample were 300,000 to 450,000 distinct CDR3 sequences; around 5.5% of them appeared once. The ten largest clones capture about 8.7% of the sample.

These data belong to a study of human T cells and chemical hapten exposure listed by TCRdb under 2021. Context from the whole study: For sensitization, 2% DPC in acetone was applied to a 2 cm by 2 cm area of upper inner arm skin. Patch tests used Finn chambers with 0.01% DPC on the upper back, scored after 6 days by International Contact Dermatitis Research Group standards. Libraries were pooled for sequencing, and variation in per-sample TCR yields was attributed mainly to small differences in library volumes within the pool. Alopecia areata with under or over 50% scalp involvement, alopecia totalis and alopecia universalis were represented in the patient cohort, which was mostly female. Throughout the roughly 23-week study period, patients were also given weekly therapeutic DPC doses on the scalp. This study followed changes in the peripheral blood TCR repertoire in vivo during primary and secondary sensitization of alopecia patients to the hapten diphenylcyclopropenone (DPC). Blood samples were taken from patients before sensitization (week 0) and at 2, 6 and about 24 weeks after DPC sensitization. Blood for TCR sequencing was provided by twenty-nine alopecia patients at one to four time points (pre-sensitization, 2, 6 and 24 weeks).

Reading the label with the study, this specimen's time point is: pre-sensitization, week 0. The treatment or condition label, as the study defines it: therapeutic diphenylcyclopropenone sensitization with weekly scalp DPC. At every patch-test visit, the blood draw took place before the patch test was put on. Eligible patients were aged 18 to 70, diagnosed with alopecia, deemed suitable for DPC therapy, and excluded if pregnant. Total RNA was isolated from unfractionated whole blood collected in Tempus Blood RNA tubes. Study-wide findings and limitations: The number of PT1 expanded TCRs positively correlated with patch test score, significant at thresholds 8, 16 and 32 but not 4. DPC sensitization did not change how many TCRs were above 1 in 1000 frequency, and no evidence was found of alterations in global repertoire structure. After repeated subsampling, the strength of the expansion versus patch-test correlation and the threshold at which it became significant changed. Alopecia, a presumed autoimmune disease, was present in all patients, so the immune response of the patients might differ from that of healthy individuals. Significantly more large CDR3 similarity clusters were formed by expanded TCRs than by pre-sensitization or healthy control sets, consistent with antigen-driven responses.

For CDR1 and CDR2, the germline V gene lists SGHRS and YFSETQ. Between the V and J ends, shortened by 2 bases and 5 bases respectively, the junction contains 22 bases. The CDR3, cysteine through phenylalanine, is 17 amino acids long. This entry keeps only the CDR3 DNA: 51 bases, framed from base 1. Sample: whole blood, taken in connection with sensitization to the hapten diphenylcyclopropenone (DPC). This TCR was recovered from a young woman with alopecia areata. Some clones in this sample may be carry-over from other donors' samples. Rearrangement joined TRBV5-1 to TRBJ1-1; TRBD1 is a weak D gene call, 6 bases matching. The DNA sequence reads TGCGCCAGCAGCTTAACTGCTATTTCCAGGGGAGGGACTGAAGCTTTCTTT. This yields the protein CASSLTAISRGGTEAFF. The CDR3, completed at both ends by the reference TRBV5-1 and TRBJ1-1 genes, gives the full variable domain KAGVTQTPRYLIKTRGQQVTLSCSPISGHRSVSWYQQTPGQGLQFLFEYFSETQRNKGNFPGRFSGRQFSNSRSEMNVSTLELGDSALYLCASSLTAISRGGTEAFFGQGTRLTVV.